Following are 9 T cell receptor beta chains from one sample sequenced in a study of blood T cell repertoires in COVID-19. Libraries were prepared by immunoSEQ multiplex PCR; TCRdb keeps only in-frame clonotypes and omits some of them. The sample has about 170,000 clones, more than 70% seen once; the top ten hold 13% to 15%. Specimen: peripheral blood. These receptors all come from a man aged 18 to 30 with active or convalescent COVID-19.

V is TRBV4-1 and J is TRBJ2-7, with D hard to call. V was cut by 0 bases and J by 7 bases, with 10 bases left in between. There are 13 residues in the CDR3. CDR1 and CDR2 from the germline V gene are MGHRA and YSYEKL. The chain's CDR3 is CASSQDEDREQYF. The CDR3 nucleotides read TGCGCCAGCAGCCAAGATGAGGATCGGGAGCAGTACTTC.

The chain employs TRBV19 and TRBJ1-4; 10 nucleotides agree with TRBD1. CDR3 length equals 15 residues. V dropped 6 bases and J dropped 6; count of bases not matched to a gene: 7. Looked up from germline, CDR1 is LNHDA and CDR2 is SQIVND (reference sequence). The CDR3 nucleotides are TGTGCCAGTAGCGACCCCGGGACAGGGGATGAAAAACTGTTTTTT. Protein product: CASSDPGTGDEKLFF.

V is TRBV11-2 and J is TRBJ1-2, with D unclear. V lost 1 base and J lost 3, with 12 bases in between. This CDR3 has 15 residues. CDR1 and CDR2 (germline): SGHAT, FQNNGV. The CDR3 DNA follows: TGTGCCAGCAGCTTAGTTCTGGACGGGGACTATGGCTACACCTTC. This sequence encodes CASSLVLDGDYGYTF.

The chain uses TRBV18 and TRBJ1-5; tentative D call: TRBD1 (5 bases). Trimming cost V 3 bases and J 11 bases, with 26 bases left between them. Per the germline V gene, CDR1 is KGHSH and CDR2 is LQKENI. The CDR3 runs 17 residues. The CDR3 protein is CASSPRDGALDPMAQHF. Written as DNA, the CDR3 is TGTGCCAGCTCACCGCGGGACGGAGCCCTTGATCCGATGGCCCAGCATTTT.

This chain joins TRBV19 and TRBJ1-2, with D perhaps TRBD1 (6 bases). The CDR3 is 16 residues long. V was clipped by 9 bases and J by 3 bases, with 23 bases between them. The germline gives CDR1 LNHDA, CDR2 SQIVND (reference sequence). The CDR3 nucleotides read TGTGCCAGCGGGAAGGGACATCCCAGTGTGGACTATGGCTACACCTTC. This codes for CASGKGHPSVDYGYTF.

This clone was detected a few times. The gene calls are TRBV23-1 and TRBJ1-1, with 9 bases identical to TRBD1. TRBV23-1 is noted as an ORF with a role that remains uncertain. The CDR3 is 14 amino acids. Trimming cost V 4 bases and J 4 bases; bases outside gene matches: 4. The CDR3 protein is CASSRDRGCTEAFF. The CDR3 DNA reads TGCGCCAGCAGTCGAGACAGGGGGTGCACTGAAGCTTTCTTT.

This clone was observed many times. The chain has TRBV11-2 and TRBJ1-6; D not certain. This CDR3 comprises 17 residues. CDR1 and CDR2 from the germline V gene are SGHAT and FQNNGV. V gave up 4 bases and J gave up 0 bases, with 13 bases separating them. DNA for the CDR3: TGTGCCAGCAGCTCCAGACCACAGAGCTCCTATAATTCACCCCTCCACTTT. This gives the protein CASSSRPQSSYNSPLHF.

The chain employs TRBV28 and TRBJ2-7, with D perhaps TRBD2 (6 bases). Germline-derived CDR1 and CDR2 are MDHEN and SYDVKM. This CDR3 is 13 amino acids long. Deletions cut 3 bases from V and 7 bases from J, with 13 bases between. The CDR3 DNA is TGTGCCAGCAGTTTTCCTCAGGCGGGGGAGCAGTACTTC. As protein: CASSFPQAGEQYF.

This rearrangement joins TRBV10-1 to TRBJ2-1; 10 nucleotides line up with TRBD2. V was clipped by 3 bases and J by 6 bases; unmatched bases: 5. Germline lookup yields CDR1 WNHNN and CDR2 SYGVQD (reference sequence). CDR3 length equals 15 residues. CDR3 nucleotides: TGCGCCAGCAGTGATGGACTAGCGGTGAGCAATGAGCAGTTCTTC. Translating gives CASSDGLAVSNEQFF.